This is a list of T cell receptor beta chains from one sample in a study of graft-versus-host responses after intestinal transplantation. Method: immunoSEQ multiplex PCR; TCRdb's copy keeps in-frame clones and lacks some. Of tens of thousands of clones in the sample, about 95% were seen once. Antigen specificity for these receptors is unknown. Sequencing was performed on unstimulated CD8+ T cells sorted from spleen or lymph node cells, taken before transplant. The receptors originated from a human donor who was the organ donor for an intestinal transplant. CDR3s include the opening cysteine and the closing phenylalanine or tryptophan. A D gene is named only where the DNA matches it firmly. A row's size may be missing; if present it is once, few, many or a size class.

j_gene | d_gene | abundance | v_gene | CDR3aa | CDR3nt
TRBJ2-5 | . | . | TRBV2 | CASSEKSYQETQYF | TGTGCCAGCAGTGAGAAAAGTTACCAAGAGACCCAGTACTTC
TRBJ2-7 | . | . | TRBV30 | CAWSTGGTGEQYF | TGTGCCTGGAGTACTGGGGGGACTGGGGAGCAGTACTTC
TRBJ1-2 | TRBD1 | . | TRBV10-3 | CAINHGQGADYGYTF | TGTGCCATCAACCACGGTCAGGGGGCGGACTATGGCTACACCTTC
TRBJ2-1 | . | . | TRBV4-3 | CASSQDNREGNEQFF | TGCGCCAGCAGCCAAGACAACAGGGAGGGCAATGAGCAGTTCTTC
TRBJ1-6 | . | . | TRBV4-3 | CASSQDWTFVSSYNSPLHF | TGCGCCAGCAGCCAAGATTGGACGTTTGTTAGCTCCTATAATTCACCCCTCCACTTT
TRBJ1-2 | . | . | TRBV14 | CASSQTRDGAGYGYTF | TGTGCCAGCAGCCAAACCCGAGACGGCGCGGGCTATGGCTACACCTTC
TRBJ2-7 | . | . | TRBV27 | CASSLGKGDQPYEQYF | TGTGCCAGCAGCCTTGGAAAGGGGGACCAACCCTACGAGCAGTACTTC
TRBJ1-1 | TRBD1 | . | TRBV6-5 | CASSYGTAFNTEAFF | TGTGCCAGCAGTTACGGGACAGCTTTTAACACTGAAGCTTTCTTT
TRBJ2-3 | TRBD1 | . | TRBV10-1 | CASSEWDRGTDTQYF | TGCGCCAGCAGTGAGTGGGACAGGGGCACAGATACGCAGTATTTT
TRBJ1-1 | . | . | TRBV2 | CASSLRSMNTEAFF | TGTGCCAGCAGTTTAAGAAGCATGAACACTGAAGCTTTCTTT
TRBJ2-7 | . | . | TRBV7-9 | CASSLGRADRAYEQYF | TGTGCCAGCAGCTTAGGTAGGGCGGACAGAGCCTACGAGCAGTACTTC
TRBJ2-5 | . | . | TRBV7-3 | CASSSLSQVWLETQYF | TGTGCCAGCAGCTCATTATCTCAGGTGTGGCTGGAGACCCAGTACTTC
TRBJ1-2 | . | . | TRBV13 | CASSLEQSYGYTF | TGTGCCAGCAGCTTAGAACAGTCCTATGGCTACACCTTC
TRBJ2-7 | TRBD1 | . | TRBV10-3 | CAIREPGQNSNEQYF | TGTGCCATCAGGGAACCGGGACAGAACTCCAACGAGCAGTACTTC
TRBJ2-5 | TRBD2 | . | TRBV9 | CASSVVASGGAGETQYF | TGTGCCAGCAGCGTAGTCGCTAGCGGGGGGGCCGGAGAGACCCAGTACTTC
TRBJ1-2 | TRBD1 | . | TRBV28 | CASSSLPGGINYGYTF | TGTGCCAGCAGTTCCCTCCCAGGGGGAATTAACTATGGCTACACCTTC
TRBJ1-1 | . | . | TRBV29-1 | CSVVGRETANTEAFF | TGCAGCGTTGTCGGGAGAGAGACAGCGAACACTGAAGCTTTCTTT
TRBJ1-6 | TRBD1 | . | TRBV5-1 | CASSNGQGAYNSPLHF | TGCGCCAGCAGTAACGGACAGGGGGCATATAATTCACCCCTCCACTTT
TRBJ2-7 | TRBD1 | . | TRBV27 | CASSTGVGYEQYF | TGTGCCAGCTCGACAGGGGTCGGCTACGAGCAGTACTTC
TRBJ2-2 | TRBD1 | . | TRBV5-1 | CASSTTGQGSSTGELFF | TGCGCCAGCAGCACCACAGGACAGGGCAGTTCCACCGGGGAGCTGTTTTTT
TRBJ2-4 | TRBD1 | . | TRBV9 | CASSEDRGADIQYF | TGTGCCAGCAGCGAGGACAGGGGTGCTGACATTCAGTACTTC
TRBJ1-4 | . | . | TRBV9 | CASSVSGLGEKLFF | TGTGCCAGCAGCGTCAGTGGATTGGGAGAAAAACTGTTTTTT
TRBJ2-7 | . | . | TRBV4-1 | CASSPRGITYEQYF | TGCGCCAGCAGCCCCCGGGGCATTACCTACGAGCAGTACTTC
TRBJ2-3 | TRBD2 | . | TRBV4-2 | CASSQDTGGQADTQYF | TGTGCCAGCAGCCAAGACACGGGGGGGCAGGCAGATACGCAGTATTTT
TRBJ2-3 | . | once | TRBV7-3 | CASSLGPSDTQYF | TGTGCCAGCAGCTTGGGACCGTCAGATACGCAGTATTTT
TRBJ2-5 | . | . | TRBV2 | CASSMYLSAPIQETQYF | TGTGCCAGCAGTATGTATCTATCGGCCCCAATCCAAGAGACCCAGTACTTC
TRBJ2-5 | . | once | TRBV10-3 | CAISEQGSQETQYF | TGTGCCATCAGTGAGCAGGGGTCACAAGAGACCCAGTACTTC
TRBJ2-3 | . | . | TRBV5-1 | CASSLHTDTQYF | TGCGCCAGCAGCTTGCATACAGATACGCAGTATTTT
TRBJ2-7 | . | once | TRBV27 | CASSLGGYEQYF | TGTGCCAGCAGTTTAGGTGGGTACGAGCAGTACTTC
TRBJ2-3 | TRBD2 | . | TRBV4-2 | CASSQEIWEGVDTQYF | TGTGCCAGCAGCCAAGAGATCTGGGAGGGAGTTGATACGCAGTATTTT
TRBJ2-7 | . | . | TRBV27 | CASSLLGASYEQYF | TGTGCCAGCAGTTTACTGGGGGCGTCCTACGAGCAGTACTTC
TRBJ2-5 | . | . | TRBV6-1 | CASSEGTLQETQYF | TGTGCCAGCAGTGAAGGGACTCTCCAAGAGACCCAGTACTTC
TRBJ1-2 | . | . | TRBV28 | CASSGPTRGYTF | TGTGCCAGCAGTGGACCTACGAGGGGCTACACCTTC
TRBJ2-5 | . | . | TRBV7-9 | CASTTLSGLQETQYF | TGTGCCAGCACCACACTATCGGGACTCCAAGAGACCCAGTACTTC
TRBJ2-7 | . | . | TRBV19 | CASSISLGDSYEQYF | TGTGCCAGTAGTATATCATTAGGGGACTCCTACGAGCAGTACTTC
TRBJ1-2 | . | . | TRBV6-6 | CASSLAWRQGQGGYTF | TGTGCCAGCAGTTTGGCATGGCGGCAGGGGCAGGGAGGCTACACCTTC
TRBJ1-2 | TRBD1 | . | TRBV4-3 | CASSQVEGAGGYTF | TGCGCCAGCAGCCAAGTGGAGGGGGCCGGTGGCTACACCTTC
TRBJ2-1 | . | . | TRBV27 | CASSLGTTYNEQFF | TGTGCCAGCAGCCTAGGGACAACCTACAATGAGCAGTTCTTC
TRBJ2-7 | TRBD1 | . | TRBV28 | CASSPGTGGGEQYF | TGTGCCAGCAGTCCCGGGACAGGGGGGGGCGAGCAGTACTTC
TRBJ1-2 | . | . | TRBV27 | CASSLRGTYGYTF | TGTGCCAGCAGTCTACGGGGGACCTATGGCTACACCTTC
TRBJ1-5 | . | . | TRBV6-6 | CASSYSNSNQPQHF | TGTGCCAGCAGTTACTCGAATAGCAATCAGCCCCAGCATTTT
TRBJ2-7 | . | . | TRBV4-1 | CASSQDAEAYEQYF | TGCGCCAGCAGCCAAGATGCGGAGGCTTACGAGCAGTACTTC
TRBJ1-6 | TRBD1 | . | TRBV27 | CASRSGTVNSPLHF | TGTGCCAGCCGGTCCGGGACAGTTAATTCACCCCTCCACTTT
TRBJ2-1 | . | . | TRBV9 | CASSVARRTRQPNEQFF | TGTGCCAGCAGCGTAGCTCGTAGGACCCGCCAACCCAATGAGCAGTTCTTC
TRBJ2-3 | . | . | TRBV13 | CASSFPEERGDTQYF | TGTGCCAGCAGCTTCCCCGAGGAGCGAGGGGATACGCAGTATTTT
TRBJ1-1 | . | . | TRBV7-9 | CASSHSYRVGDENTEAFF | TGTGCCAGCAGCCACTCGTACAGGGTAGGAGACGAGAACACTGAAGCTTTCTTT
TRBJ1-1 | . | . | TRBV13 | CASSPRAANTEAFF | TGTGCCAGCAGCCCGCGGGCGGCCAACACTGAAGCTTTCTTT
TRBJ2-5 | . | once | TRBV11-1 | CASSRVQGNQETQYF | TGTGCCAGCAGCAGAGTCCAGGGAAACCAAGAGACCCAGTACTTC
TRBJ1-2 | TRBD1 | few | TRBV6-1 | CASRSQGTGGEGYTF | TGTGCCAGCAGGTCGCAAGGGACAGGTGGGGAAGGCTACACCTTC
TRBJ2-3 | . | . | TRBV7-9 | CASSLAGSGPDTQYF | TGTGCCAGCAGCTTAGCAGGGTCCGGCCCAGATACGCAGTATTTT
TRBJ2-7 | . | . | TRBV12-5 | CASGPPIGRDYEQYF | TGTGCTAGTGGCCCACCCATCGGACGGGACTACGAGCAGTACTTC
TRBJ1-1 | TRBD1 | . | TRBV12-5 | CASGPTGGHTEAFF | TGTGCTAGTGGACCGACAGGGGGCCACACTGAAGCTTTCTTT
TRBJ2-1 | TRBD2 | . | TRBV28 | CASRSGTTFSSYNEQFF | TGTGCCAGCAGGTCCGGGACTACTTTCAGCTCCTACAATGAGCAGTTCTTC
TRBJ2-5 | . | . | TRBV27 | CASSLTGSGEAQYF | TGTGCCAGCAGTTTAACAGGGTCAGGGGAGGCCCAGTACTTC
TRBJ2-7 | . | . | TRBV11-2 | CASSLGTVPSDEQYF | TGTGCCAGCAGCTTAGGGACAGTGCCCTCCGACGAGCAGTACTTC